The rows below give T cell receptor beta chains drawn from one sample of a study of blood T cell repertoires in COVID-19. Only in-frame clones appear in the TCRdb table, and some are missing; sequencing was by immunoSEQ multiplex PCR. The table lists about 480,000 clones, roughly nine tenths of them singletons, with approximately 2% in the top ten. The sequencing sample was made of PBMCs or T cells enriched from blood (not recorded which). These receptor sequences come from a woman aged 18-29 years with acute COVID-19. Both conserved end residues are part of each CDR3.

>TRBV11-2
CASSLAGDRVNEQFF
>TRBV6-1
CASSEGGAGTGELFF
>TRBV7-2
CASSSLPSGSYEQYF
>TRBV2
CASSVQGANEQYF
>TRBV29-1
CSVVRNTGELFF
>TRBV19
CASNLDTYNQPQHF
>TRBV7-2
CASSLSGSRETQYF
>TRBV27
CASSSGGAFF
>TRBV5-1
CASSLEWGPNTEAFF
>TRBV27
CASSRTGERTNEKLFF
>TRBV10-3
CAISLGLAGGRFAYEQYF
>TRBV2
CASVRGQAFF
>TRBV19
CASSPWTGRTEAFF
>TRBV3-1/TRBV3-2
CASSSGGREQFF